The 3 T cell receptor beta chains given below trace back to one sample, sequenced in a study of cytomegalovirus exposure and HLA in healthy donors. The PCR was carried out with 60 Vbeta primers and 13 Jbeta primers. The method was immunoSEQ multiplex PCR; TCRdb's version includes in-frame clones alone and lacks a portion of them. The sample has roughly 130,000 clones, 84% seen once. The sample taken for sequencing was PBMCs. The receptor source for this set is a man aged 50 to 60 in good health and CMV-seronegative.

The V gene is TRBV13, the J gene TRBJ1-3; TRBD1 might be the D (6 bases). CDR1 is PRHDT, CDR2 FYEKMQ, per germline (reference sequence). V was clipped by 5 bases and J by 0 bases, with 26 bases between them. This CDR3 is built from 20 residues. The CDR3 is CASSPEGLGAAPTSGNTIYF. CDR3 DNA sequence: TGTGCCAGCAGCCCAGAGGGTTTGGGGGCCGCACCGACCTCTGGAAACACCATATATTTT.

This sequence joins TRBV2 and TRBJ2-5, with TRBD2 identical over 9 bases. J gave up 5 bases and V 4 bases, and 8 bases lay outside the gene matches. The CDR3 spans 15 residues. Germline V gene data show CDR1 as SNHLY and CDR2 as FYNNEI. The DNA for the CDR3 is TGTGCCAGCAGTGGTAGCGGGGGTCGGGAGGAGACCCAGTACTTC. Encoded protein: CASSGSGGREETQYF.

This clone showed up just a few times. The chain is built from TRBV7-9 and TRBJ1-1, with 7 bases fitting TRBD1. This CDR3 is built from 14 residues. V dropped 1 base and J dropped 5; count of bases not matched to a gene: 4. Germline V gene sequence: CDR1 SEHNR, CDR2 FQNEAQ (reference sequence). The CDR3 DNA follows: TGTGCCAGCAGCTTAGAACAGGGGTGGACTGAAGCTTTCTTT. It specifies CASSLEQGWTEAFF.